One sample yielded the 20 T cell receptor beta chains listed below, sequenced in a study of tumor-infiltrating lymphocytes in localized non-small cell lung cancer. The method was immunoSEQ multiplex PCR; TCRdb's version includes in-frame clones alone and lacks a portion of them. Among around 15,000 clones, 69% were seen once, and the ten largest hold around 6.3%. The sample consisted of lung tumor tissue. These TCRs come from a human donor with non-small cell lung cancer.

The rearrangement links TRBV6-1 to TRBJ1-2; 7 positions match TRBD1. Germline values: CDR1 MNHNS, CDR2 SASEGT. With V trimmed by 4 bases and J by 4 bases, 9 bases remained unmatched. The CDR3 is made up of 15 amino acids. In DNA form, the CDR3 reads TGTGCCAGCAGTGGCCCTAATCAGGGGGTCTATGGCTACACCTTC. This encodes CASSGPNQGVYGYTF.

V gene TRBV2 combines with J gene TRBJ2-5, with 7 bases fitting TRBD2. Germline V lookup: CDR1 SNHLY, CDR2 FYNNEI. The V gene end was trimmed by 3 bases and the J gene end by 0 bases; junction bases not matched to a gene: 10. The CDR3 consists of 17 residues. The CDR3 DNA sequence: TGTGCCAGCAGTGACATGGGCGGGAGCCTGTACCAAGAGACCCAGTACTTC. As protein: CASSDMGGSLYQETQYF.

This clone has more than one count but fewer than ten. The chain is built from TRBV4-1 and TRBJ2-7; D might be TRBD1 (6 bases). CDR1 MGHRA and CDR2 YSYEKL come from the germline V gene. Between the trimmed V and J ends, which lost 0 bases and 5 bases, there was a span of 11 bases. The length of the CDR3 is 14 residues. CDR3 DNA: TGCGCCAGCAGCCAAGATTGGGGGCTGAACGAGCAGTACTTC. This gives the protein CASSQDWGLNEQYF.

The chain employs TRBV7-9 and TRBJ2-5; TRBD2 aligns across 9 bases. The V segment lost 4 bases and the J segment 4 bases; nucleotides outside the gene matches: 4. The CDR3 consists of 14 residues. CDR1 and CDR2 from the germline V gene are SEHNR and FQNEAQ (reference sequence). The CDR3 reads CASSSKTSGETQYF. For the CDR3, the DNA is TGTGCCAGCAGCTCGAAGACTAGCGGAGAGACCCAGTACTTC.

V gene TRBV6-1 combines with J gene TRBJ2-7; D is possibly TRBD1 (5 bases). The V gene's germline CDR1 is MNHNS and CDR2 SASEGT. The CDR3 loop spans 15 amino acids. V was shortened by 1 base and J by 4 bases, with 14 bases between the two germline ends. CDR3 region: CASSEGTAGWYEQYF. CDR3 sequence (DNA): TGTGCCAGCAGTGAAGGAACGGCAGGGTGGTACGAGCAGTACTTC.

V gene TRBV10-3 combines with J gene TRBJ1-5; D gene ambiguous. With 6 bases removed from V and 6 bases from J, the gap between germline ends came to 12 bases. CDR3 length equals 13 residues. CDR1 and CDR2 (germline): ENHRY, SYGVKD. The CDR3 here is CAISPREAQPQHF. For the CDR3, the DNA is TGTGCCATCAGCCCCCGAGAGGCTCAGCCCCAGCATTTT.

A few counts support this clone. The chain employs TRBV11-3 and TRBJ1-1, with TRBD1 matching over 8 bases. Trimming took 1 base from V and 6 from J; bases not matched to a gene: 7. The germline gives CDR1 SGHNT, CDR2 YENEEA. The CDR3 consists of 15 residues. In DNA, the CDR3 is TGTGCCAGCAGCTTAGGTCAGGGGGCGCGTCCTGAAGCTTTCTTT. The encoded protein is CASSLGQGARPEAFF.

The chain combines TRBV10-2 with TRBJ1-5; D remains unclear. Trimming shortened V by 7 bases and J by 5 bases, and 12 bases separated the two germline ends. Germline CDR1 is WSHSY and CDR2 is SAAADI. The CDR3 spans 13 residues. Here the CDR3 reads CASKMVEDQPQHF. In nucleotides, the CDR3 is TGCGCCAGCAAGATGGTGGAAGATCAGCCCCAGCATTTT.

This rearrangement joins TRBV9 to TRBJ2-6; D perhaps matches TRBD1 (6 bases). From germline, CDR1 is SGDLS and CDR2 YYNGEE. The germline V and J ends were trimmed by 0 bases and 1 base, with 14 bases remaining between them. The CDR3 loop spans 18 amino acids. CDR3 in amino acids: CASSVAPGRGSGANVLTF. DNA for the CDR3: TGTGCCAGCAGCGTAGCTCCGGGCAGGGGTTCTGGGGCCAACGTCCTGACTTTC.

CDR3 protein: CASSLEITAGGTDTQYF. The DNA for the CDR3 is TGTGCCAGCAGCTTAGAAATTACGGCAGGGGGAACAGATACGCAGTATTTT. The chain has TRBV7-6 and TRBJ2-3, with 7 bases aligning to TRBD1. Germline-derived CDR1 and CDR2 are SGHVS and FNYEAQ. V was pared by 1 base and J by 3 bases, with 10 bases of the junction left unmatched. There are 17 residues in the CDR3.

The rearrangement joins TRBV9 to TRBJ2-3; D gene unclear. This CDR3 has 14 residues. Germline V gene data show CDR1 as SGDLS and CDR2 as YYNGEE. V dropped 0 bases and J dropped 3 bases, with 8 bases sitting between them. The CDR3 is CASSVVDLTDTQYF. In DNA, the CDR3 is TGTGCCAGCAGCGTAGTGGACCTTACAGATACGCAGTATTTT.

This clone was counted only a few times. The chain carries TRBV7-2 and TRBJ1-2; no clear D. Germline assignment: CDR1 SGHTA and CDR2 FQGNSA. The CDR3 runs 11 residues. V shed 5 bases and J shed 5 bases, with 6 bases lying between them. The chain's CDR3 is CASSQRYGYTF. CDR3 coding DNA: TGTGCCAGCAGCCAGAGATATGGCTACACCTTC.

In nucleotides, the CDR3 is TGTGCCAGCAGCTTAATAGCGAGGGGAATGTTGGGAGCGGATCAGCCCCAGCATTTT. It is translated as CASSLIARGMLGADQPQHF. This chain connects TRBV7-2 to TRBJ1-5; D may be TRBD1 (5 bases). In germline, CDR1 is SGHTA, CDR2 FQGNSA. With 2 bases removed from V and 5 bases from J, the gap between germline ends came to 25 bases. CDR3 size: 19 residues.

This chain connects TRBV6-1 to TRBJ1-2; 8 nucleotides line up with TRBD1. Germline trimming cut 5 bases from V and 8 bases from J; bases unmatched to any gene: 10. The CDR3 extends over 14 amino acids. In germline, CDR1 is MNHNS, CDR2 SASEGT. DNA for the CDR3: TGTGCCAGCAGTTGGGGCACAGGGGGGGAAGGCTACACCTTC. Its translation: CASSWGTGGEGYTF.

A single count supports this clone. The gene calls are TRBV7-2 and TRBJ2-5; TRBD2 aligns across 9 bases. Germline lookup yields CDR1 SGHTA and CDR2 FQGNSA. The CDR3 contains 16 residues. V was pared by 3 bases and J by 2 bases, with 7 bases of the junction left unmatched. The CDR3 reads CASSFSGSQKQETQYF. The CDR3 nucleotides are TGTGCCAGCAGCTTTAGCGGGAGCCAAAAACAAGAGACCCAGTACTTC.

This clone was counted only a few times. The chain couples TRBV7-2 to TRBJ2-5; TRBD2 matches at 11 bases. The CDR3 totals 14 residues. Trimming cost V 3 bases and J 5 bases; bases outside gene matches: 2. Germline values: CDR1 SGHTA, CDR2 FQGNSA. This CDR3 reads CASSFSGRGETQYF. The CDR3 DNA reads as TGTGCCAGCAGCTTTAGCGGGAGGGGGGAGACCCAGTACTTC.

The chain recombines TRBV19 with TRBJ2-3, with TRBD1 identical over 7 bases. With V trimmed by 8 bases and J by 2 bases, 7 bases remained unmatched. The CDR3 is 14 amino acids. Germline V CDR1 and CDR2: LNHDA, SQIVND (reference sequence). The CDR3 sequence is CASGIGTDTDTQYF. DNA of the CDR3: TGTGCCAGTGGGATAGGGACAGACACAGATACGCAGTATTTT.

DNA of the CDR3: TGTGCCAGCAGCTTGTGGCTAGAGTCCTATGGCTACACCTTC. This sequence encodes CASSLWLESYGYTF. The J gene is TRBJ1-2, the V gene TRBV5-5, with D uncertain. The CDR3 is 14 amino acids. V was clipped by 1 base and J by 4 bases, with 11 bases between them. CDR1 is SGHKS and CDR2 is YYEKEE in the germline V gene (reference sequence).

The chain couples TRBV7-9 to TRBJ2-3, with 8 bases fitting TRBD2. The germline V gene has CDR1 SEHNR and CDR2 FQNEAQ (reference sequence). The V and J ends lost 7 bases and 5 bases, in that order; junction bases with no gene match: 8. The CDR3 runs 14 residues. CDR3 amino acids: CASILTSEGDTQYF. As DNA, the CDR3 is TGTGCCAGCATCCTGACTAGCGAGGGAGATACGCAGTATTTT.

The chain joins TRBV5-1 to TRBJ2-1, with unresolved D. The CDR3 sequence is 12 residues long. The germline gives CDR1 SGHRS, CDR2 YFSETQ. Trimming removed 0 bases from V and 10 bases from J, with 8 bases in between. Here the CDR3 reads CASSLESREQFF. CDR3 DNA sequence: TGCGCCAGCAGCTTGGAATCGAGAGAGCAGTTCTTC.